Presented here are 5 T cell receptor beta chains from one specimen sequenced in a study of T cell responses to AZD1222 COVID-19 vaccine. Only in-frame clones appear in the TCRdb table, and some are missing; sequencing was by immunoSEQ multiplex PCR. Seen here are some 160,000 clones, around nine tenths observed once, and the top ten hold 0.85% to 1.2%. The sample was peripheral blood, taken 28 days after the second AZD1222 dose. These receptors originate from an adult who received the AZD1222 COVID-19 vaccine.

V usage is TRBV5-4 and J usage is TRBJ2-3; D is tentatively TRBD1 or TRBD2 (5 bases each). The germline V gene has CDR1 SGHNT and CDR2 YYREEE (reference sequence). There are 14 residues in the CDR3. V was cut by 3 bases and J by 4 bases, with 12 bases left in between. CDR3 sequence reads: CASSSGTVPDTQYF. The CDR3 DNA reads as TGTGCCAGCAGCTCCGGGACGGTACCAGATACGCAGTATTTT.

The V call is TRBV27, the J call TRBJ1-1; 9 bases line up with TRBD1. The junction had 10 bases not matched to a gene; V was cut back by 6 bases and J by 5 bases. CDR3 size: 15 residues. Germline values: CDR1 MNHEY, CDR2 SMNVEV (reference sequence). In nucleotides, the CDR3 is TGTGCCAGCAGGCTGGGGAGGACAGGGGTGACTGAAGCTTTCTTT. Amino acids: CASRLGRTGVTEAFF.

The genes are TRBV7-2 and TRBJ2-7, with TRBD2 identical over 7 bases. The CDR3 length is 14 residues. V lost 2 bases to trimming and J lost 4 bases; unmatched junction nucleotides: 5. The V gene's germline CDR1 is SGHTA and CDR2 FQGNSA. The DNA of the CDR3 is TGTGCCAGCAGCTTAATCGCGGGGGTGTACGAGCAGTACTTC. As protein: CASSLIAGVYEQYF. Supplemented by reference TRBV7-2 and TRBJ2-7, the full variable domain reads GAGVSQSPSNKVTEKGKDVELRCDPISGHTALYWYRQSLGQGLEFLIYFQGNSAPDKSGLPSDRFSAERTGGSVSTLTIQRTQQEDSAVYLCASSLIAGVYEQYFGPGTRLTVT.

The chain joins TRBV6-1 to TRBJ2-7, with 7 bases lining up with TRBD1. Germline V gene sequence: CDR1 MNHNS, CDR2 SASEGT. This CDR3 is 22 amino acids long. Trimming at V came to 2 bases and at J to 0 bases, leaving 25 bases not matched to a gene. The chain's CDR3 is CASSEFRITDRVLGGDSYEQYF. The DNA for the CDR3 is TGTGCCAGCAGTGAATTCAGAATAACAGACAGGGTCCTAGGTGGGGACTCCTACGAGCAGTACTTC.

The chain is built from TRBV7-6 and TRBJ2-3; D is unresolved. Germline V gives CDR1 SGHVS, CDR2 FNYEAQ. V was trimmed by 5 bases and J by 6 bases, leaving 6 bases between them. The CDR3 consists of 11 residues. The CDR3: CASSGSDTQYF. The CDR3 DNA follows: TGTGCCAGCAGCGGAAGTGATACGCAGTATTTT.